Shown below are 27 T cell receptor beta chains from a single sample sequenced in a study of long-term antiretroviral therapy in people with HIV. With survey level as its setting, the immunoSEQ assay was v3.0. Produced via immunoSEQ multiplex PCR; TCRdb's table is partial and in-frame only. The sample includes approximately 18,000 clones, more than 60% of them seen just once. Sequences were derived from unsorted PBMCs, sampled roughly 2.2 years before starting antiretroviral therapy. These receptors all come from a man aged 25 to 45 with HIV.

J is TRBJ2-2 and V is TRBV10-3, with 8 bases fitting TRBD1. The germline gives CDR1 ENHRY, CDR2 SYGVKD. The CDR3 covers 16 residues. V lost 6 bases, J lost 6 bases, and 12 bases stayed unmatched. The CDR3 bases are TGTGCCATCAGGCCGGACAGGGCCATGTCCGCCGGGGAGCTGTTTTTT. Amino acids: CAIRPDRAMSAGELFF.

In this sample, this clone turned up a few times. The rearrangement uses TRBV2 and TRBJ2-5; D gene ambiguous. V lost 7 bases and J 4 bases, leaving 13 bases between the germline ends. CDR3 size: 13 residues. Germline assignment: CDR1 SNHLY and CDR2 FYNNEI. The CDR3 DNA reads TGTGCCAGCAACGAATGGGGAAGAGAGACCCAGTACTTC. Protein: CASNEWGRETQYF. The variable domain in full, completed from reference TRBV2 and TRBJ2-5, reads EPEVTQTPSHQVTQMGQEVILRCVPISNHLYFYWYRQILGQKVEFLVSFYNNEISEKSEIFDDQFSVERPDGSNFTLKIRSTKLEDSAMYFCASNEWGRETQYFGPGTRLLVL.

The J gene is TRBJ1-2, the V gene TRBV28, with TRBD1 identical over 7 bases. Germline CDR1 and CDR2: MDHEN and SYDVKM. This CDR3 is built from 11 residues. V shed 8 bases, J shed 7 bases, and the junction held 4 bases outside the gene matches. The CDR3 sequence: CASVGGGGYTF. The CDR3 coding sequence is TGTGCCAGCGTAGGGGGCGGTGGCTACACCTTC.

By sample fraction, this clone is medium-sized (0.01 to 0.1%). The V and J genes are TRBV6-1 and TRBJ2-7, with unresolved D. The V and J ends lost 4 bases and 3 bases respectively, with 16 bases between them. The germline V gene has CDR1 MNHNS and CDR2 SASEGT. The CDR3 consists of 15 residues. The CDR3 reads CASSGTQGSLYEQYF. CDR3 DNA: TGTGCCAGCAGTGGGACCCAAGGCAGCCTCTACGAGCAGTACTTC.

This clone was seen only a few times. The V and J genes are TRBV7-2 and TRBJ1-2, with a tentative D call TRBD1 (5 bases). The CDR3 loop spans 15 amino acids. The V end lost 6 bases, the J end lost 7 bases, and 21 bases lay between the germline ends. CDR1 and CDR2 (germline): SGHTA, FQGNSA. This CDR3 reads CASRRPTGQGTGYTF. DNA for the CDR3: TGTGCCAGCAGACGCCCGACCGGGCAGGGCACTGGCTACACCTTC.

The chain is built from TRBV16 and TRBJ2-7; 8 bases match TRBD1. Looked up from germline, CDR1 is KGHSY and CDR2 is FQNENV. The CDR3 loop spans 15 amino acids. V lost 2 bases, J lost 0 bases, and 3 bases stayed unmatched. The CDR3 bases are TGTGCCAGCAGCCAACCGGACAGGGACTCCTACGAGCAGTACTTC. Its protein is CASSQPDRDSYEQYF. Looking up the rest from reference TRBV16 and TRBJ2-7 gives the full variable domain: GEEVAQTPKHLVRGEGQKAKLYCAPIKGHSYVFWYQQVLKNEFKFLISFQNENVFDETGMPKERFSAKCLPNSPCSLEIQATKLEDSAVYFCASSQPDRDSYEQYFGPGTRLTVT.

About this clone itself: The same CDR3 is also encoded by other DNA sequences in this sample. This rearrangement joins TRBV20-1 to TRBJ2-5, with D unclear. The CDR3 is 10 residues long. CDR1 is DFQATT, CDR2 SNEGSKA, per germline (reference sequence). Trimming removed 3 bases at V and 4 bases at J, with 3 bases between. This CDR3 reads CSASTETQYF. DNA for the CDR3: TGCAGTGCTAGCACAGAGACCCAGTACTTC.

The rearrangement links TRBV11-2 to TRBJ1-1, with D uncertain. This CDR3 spans 14 amino acids. Germline CDR1 is SGHAT and CDR2 is FQNNGV. Trimming shortened V by 5 bases and J by 1 base, and 11 bases separated the two germline ends. CDR3 in DNA: TGTGCCAGCAGCGTCCAACTGAAGAACACTGAAGCTTTCTTT. It is translated as CASSVQLKNTEAFF.

The chain combines TRBV9 with TRBJ2-3; TRBD2 matches at 11 bases. Germline values: CDR1 SGDLS, CDR2 YYNGEE. The CDR3 sequence is 17 residues long. J lost 5 bases, V lost 0 bases, and 8 bases had no gene match. The CDR3 here is CASSVDASGGTLDTQYF. Written as DNA, the CDR3 is TGTGCCAGCAGCGTAGATGCTAGCGGGGGGACCTTAGATACGCAGTATTTT.

The rearrangement joins TRBV5-1 to TRBJ2-2; tentatively, D is TRBD1 (5 bases). The CDR3 spans 16 residues. Trimming shortened V by 3 bases and J by 7 bases, and 19 bases separated the two germline ends. Germline V gives CDR1 SGHRS, CDR2 YFSETQ. CDR3 in DNA: TGCGCCAGCAGCTCGCGCGAAGGGGCTAACGTCGGGGAGCTGTTTTTT. This translates into CASSSREGANVGELFF. Full variable domain (outside the CDR3, taken from reference TRBV5-1 and TRBJ2-2): KAGVTQTPRYLIKTRGQQVTLSCSPISGHRSVSWYQQTPGQGLQFLFEYFSETQRNKGNFPGRFSGRQFSNSRSEMNVSTLELGDSALYLCASSSREGANVGELFFGEGSRLTVL.

This clone was seen more than once but under ten times. The chain uses TRBV5-1 and TRBJ1-2; D gene unclear. The CDR3 runs to 13 residues. Deletions cut 5 bases from V and 8 bases from J, with 16 bases between. The germline gives CDR1 SGHRS, CDR2 YFSETQ. CDR3 sequence: CASSPGLGDGYTF. As DNA, the CDR3 is TGCGCCAGCAGTCCTGGACTGGGAGACGGCTACACCTTC.

This clone was detected a few times. This likely stems from a read error, as it lies one base from a far larger clone. V usage is TRBV4-2 and J usage is TRBJ2-7; TRBD1 is a possible D gene (5 bases). Between the trimmed V and J ends, which lost 0 bases and 2 bases, there was a span of 14 bases. This CDR3 spans 16 amino acids. Per germline, CDR1 LGHNA and CDR2 YNFKEQ. The CDR3 region has the DNA TGTGCCAGCAGCCAAGAAATGACAGCAGCAACCTACGAGCAGTACTTC. Translating it yields CASSQEMTAATYEQYF.

Concerning this clone: The junction departs from germline at one end; a sequencing error may be responsible. The sample has other DNA sequences that encode this CDR3 too. The rearrangement joins TRBV6-1 to TRBJ1-5, with unresolved D. The CDR3 runs 13 residues. CDR1 and CDR2 from the germline V gene are MNHNS and SASEGT. The CDR3 nucleotides read TGTGCCAGCAGTGAACGTTACAATCAGCCCCAGCACTTT. This gives the protein CASSERYNQPQHF.

The rearrangement joins TRBV15 to TRBJ2-3, with TRBD2 matching 8 bases. From germline, CDR1 is LNHNV and CDR2 YYDKDF (reference sequence). V lost 0 bases and J lost 2; bases outside the gene matches: 4. The length of the CDR3 is 16 residues. CDR3 coding DNA: TGTGCCACCAGCAGAGAAGAGACTAGCGCCACAGATACGCAGTATTTT. This sequence encodes CATSREETSATDTQYF.

This clone was observed once. The chain joins TRBV4-1 to TRBJ1-5; possibly TRBD1 for D (5 bases). Trimming took off 4 bases at V and 1 base at J, with 11 bases between the two ends. This CDR3 comprises 15 residues. CDR1 is MGHRA and CDR2 is YSYEKL in the germline V gene. CDR3 sequence reads: CASSPGTGSNQPQHF. CDR3 nucleotides: TGCGCCAGCAGCCCCGGGACGGGCAGCAATCAGCCCCAGCATTTT.

This chain links TRBV5-1 with TRBJ1-4; D gene ambiguous. From germline, CDR1 is SGHRS and CDR2 YFSETQ. The ends were cut back, 7 bases at V and 7 bases at J, with 17 bases in the middle. The CDR3 has 14 residues. DNA of the CDR3: TGCGCCAGCGCGGAGGGTTCGTTAAGTGAAAAACTGTTTTTT. Translation gives CASAEGSLSEKLFF.

The J gene is TRBJ2-1, the V gene TRBV19; D may be TRBD2 (6 bases). The CDR3 runs 13 residues. Germline assignment: CDR1 LNHDA and CDR2 SQIVND (reference sequence). Trimming cost V 6 bases and J 8 bases, with 14 bases left between them. The CDR3 loop reads CASSITSSHEQFF. CDR3 DNA sequence: TGTGCCAGTAGCATAACTAGCTCCCATGAGCAGTTCTTC. The full variable domain, in which reference TRBV19 and TRBJ2-1 provide the parts outside the CDR3, is DGGITQSPKYLFRKEGQNVTLSCEQNLNHDAMYWYRQDPGQGLRLIYYSQIVNDFQKGDIAEGYSVSREKKESFPLTVTSAQKNPTAFYLCASSITSSHEQFFGPGTRLTVL.

The rearrangement links TRBV29-1 to TRBJ1-1, with a tentative D call TRBD1 (5 bases). The germline gives CDR1 SQVTM, CDR2 ANQGSEA. The CDR3 covers 13 residues. The V gene lost 3 bases and the J gene lost 0 bases, with 8 bases spanning the gap. The CDR3 here is CSVEGRMNTEAFF. The CDR3 nucleotides are TGCAGCGTTGAGGGACGGATGAACACTGAAGCTTTCTTT.

The V call is TRBV10-1, the J call TRBJ2-7; D could derive from TRBD1 or TRBD2 (6 bases each). This CDR3 is built from 15 residues. Looked up from germline, CDR1 is WNHNN and CDR2 is SYGVQD (reference sequence). The ends were cut back, 7 bases at V and 2 bases at J, with 18 bases in the middle. CDR3 DNA: TGCGCCAGCAAAGGGGGGCCCACTGGGACCTACGAGCAGTACTTC. As protein: CASKGGPTGTYEQYF.

This clone was seen a few times. The rearrangement uses TRBV2 and TRBJ1-2; D is perhaps TRBD1 (5 bases). This CDR3 has 15 residues. Germline CDR1 and CDR2: SNHLY and FYNNEI. Trimming shortened V by 1 base and J by 9 bases, and 18 bases separated the two germline ends. CDR3 loop: CASSEGQGSLKRYTF. CDR3 DNA: TGTGCCAGCAGTGAAGGGCAGGGTTCCCTAAAACGCTACACCTTC.

The chain is built from TRBV10-2 and TRBJ2-2, with 13 bases aligning to TRBD2. In germline, CDR1 is WSHSY, CDR2 SAAADI. The junction had 2 bases not matched to a gene; V was cut back by 6 bases and J by 4 bases. CDR3 length equals 15 residues. The CDR3 here is CASRGLAGITGELFF. CDR3 nucleotides: TGCGCCAGCAGGGGACTAGCGGGGATCACCGGGGAGCTGTTTTTT.

The J gene is TRBJ2-1, the V gene TRBV6-5; D uncertain. The CDR3 consists of 12 residues. V was pared by 5 bases and J by 8 bases, with 10 bases between. Germline CDR1 reads MNHEY; CDR2 reads SVGAGI. The DNA for the CDR3 is TGTGCCAGCAGTAACGGATTCGATGAGCAGTTCTTC. It specifies CASSNGFDEQFF.

The genes are TRBV6-4 and TRBJ1-6; D is unresolved. V dropped 0 bases and J dropped 8 bases, with 5 bases sitting between them. The germline V gene encodes CDR1 MRHNA and CDR2 SNTAGT. CDR3 length equals 13 residues. The CDR3 protein is CASSDSGYSPLHF. Written as DNA, the CDR3 is TGTGCCAGCAGTGACTCTGGTTATTCACCCCTCCACTTT.

This chain links TRBV6-6 with TRBJ2-7; D remains unclear. Germline loops: CDR1 MNHNY, CDR2 SVGAGI (reference sequence). Trimming removed 3 bases at V and 7 bases at J, with 16 bases between. This CDR3 spans 14 amino acids. As DNA, the CDR3 is TGTGCCAGCAGTTATTCTACGGCGCAGCCTGAGCAGTACTTC. It codes for CASSYSTAQPEQYF.

This chain joins TRBV18 and TRBJ2-7; 7 bases align to TRBD1. Germline V gene data show CDR1 as KGHSH and CDR2 as LQKENI. This CDR3 is built from 15 residues. The trim removed 2 bases at V and 6 bases at J, leaving 10 bases unmatched. The CDR3 loop is CASSPRKRGRSEQYF. CDR3 nucleotides: TGTGCCAGCTCACCAAGGAAAAGGGGGCGATCCGAGCAGTACTTC. The full variable domain, rest sourced from reference TRBV18 and TRBJ2-7, is NAGVMQNPRHLVRRRGQEARLRCSPMKGHSHVYWYRQLPEEGLKFMVYLQKENIIDESGMPKERFSAEFPKEGPSILRIQQVVRGDSAAYFCASSPRKRGRSEQYFGPGTRLTVT.

The J gene is TRBJ2-3, the V gene TRBV27; D is perhaps TRBD1 (6 bases). V shed 10 bases and J shed 0 bases, with 11 bases lying between them. CDR1 is MNHEY, CDR2 SMNVEV, per germline (reference sequence). The CDR3 covers 13 residues. CDR3 amino acids: CAIGGTSTDTQYF. CDR3 in DNA: TGTGCCATAGGGGGTACTAGCACAGATACGCAGTATTTT.

The V gene is TRBV6-5, the J gene TRBJ1-5, with D hard to call. Trimming cost V 2 bases and J 5 bases, with 13 bases left between them. CDR1 is MNHEY, CDR2 SVGAGI, per germline. This CDR3 has 15 residues. This CDR3 reads CASSYTRGRDQPQHF. CDR3 nucleotides: TGTGCCAGCAGTTACACCCGGGGTCGGGATCAGCCCCAGCATTTT.